Shown below are 9 T cell receptor beta chains from a single sample sequenced in a study of metastatic and nonmetastatic thyroid tumors. TCRdb re-clonotyped the PCR reads via MiXCR. The data contain roughly 71,000 clones, roughly 18% of them singletons. All patients reached thyroid surgery having received no treatment beforehand. Sample: blood. The receptor source for this set is a female donor with papillary thyroid cancer or a benign thyroid nodule (not recorded which). Some clones in this sample may be carry-over from other donors' samples.

This clone came up once. This chain connects TRBV11-1 to TRBJ2-7; D may be TRBD2 (6 bases). The CDR3 sequence is 18 residues long. V was trimmed by 1 base and J by 4 bases, leaving 23 bases between them. Germline CDR1 reads SGHAT; CDR2 reads FQDESV (reference sequence). This CDR3 reads CASSLGGLRGAWGYEQYF. Here the CDR3 DNA reads TGTGCCAGCAGCTTAGGGGGATTGCGGGGTGCCTGGGGTTACGAGCAGTACTTC.

In this sample, this clone turned up many times. J is TRBJ2-7 and V is TRBV20-1; D could derive from TRBD1 or TRBD2 (5 bases each). Trimming cost V 2 bases and J 2 bases, with 13 bases left between them. CDR1 is DFQATT, CDR2 SNEGSKA, per germline (reference sequence). The CDR3 extends over 14 amino acids. The CDR3 is CSARNRDGTYEQYF. CDR3 nucleotide sequence: TGCAGTGCTAGAAACCGGGACGGTACCTACGAGCAGTACTTC.

This clone was seen a handful of times. The V call is TRBV29-1, the J call TRBJ1-1; no firm D call. CDR3 length: 13 residues. Trimming pared 1 base from V and 3 bases from J, leaving 9 bases between. CDR1 is SQVTM and CDR2 is ANQGSEA in the germline V gene. The CDR3 DNA reads as TGCAGCGTTGAAGGGGCCGGGGACACTGAAGCTTTCTTT. This encodes CSVEGAGDTEAFF.

The rearrangement uses TRBV18 and TRBJ2-5; D uncertain. The germline V gene has CDR1 KGHSH and CDR2 LQKENI. The CDR3 loop spans 13 amino acids. The V gene lost 2 bases and the J gene lost 6 bases, with 10 bases spanning the gap. As DNA, the CDR3 is TGTGCCAGCTCACCAGTTTCTGGGCAGACCCAGTACTTC. Amino acid sequence: CASSPVSGQTQYF.

The rearrangement joins TRBV7-8 to TRBJ2-7; tentative D call: TRBD1 (5 bases). Trimming removed 1 base at V and 0 bases at J, with 13 bases between. From germline, CDR1 is SGHVS and CDR2 FQNEAQ. The length of the CDR3 is 16 residues. The CDR3 region is CASSLVYRTHSYEQYF. CDR3 sequence (DNA): TGTGCCAGCAGCTTAGTGTACAGGACCCACTCCTACGAGCAGTACTTC. Supplemented by reference TRBV7-8 and TRBJ2-7, the full variable domain reads GAGVSQSPRYKVAKRGQDVALRCDPISGHVSLFWYQQALGQGPEFLTYFQNEAQLDKSGLPSDRFFAERPEGSVSTLKIQRTQQEDSAVYLCASSLVYRTHSYEQYFGPGTRLTVT.

Many counts were recorded for this clone. Other DNA sequences in the sample encode the same CDR3. The rearrangement joins TRBV10-2 to TRBJ2-4; D may match TRBD1 or TRBD2 (6 bases each). The ends were cut back, 2 bases at V and 7 bases at J, with 9 bases in the middle. Germline assignment: CDR1 WSHSY and CDR2 SAAADI. The CDR3 has 13 amino acids. The CDR3 reads CASSEGGRNIQYF. The CDR3 nucleotides read TGCGCCAGCAGTGAGGGGGGGCGGAACATTCAGTACTTC.

This clone showed up many times. The rearrangement uses TRBV30 and TRBJ2-3, with a weak D call TRBD2 (5 bases). Germline CDR1 reads GTSNPN; CDR2 reads SVGIG (reference sequence). Deletions cut 4 bases from V and 8 bases from J, with 16 bases between. The CDR3 runs to 13 residues. The CDR3 sequence is CAWTQSMAGTQYF. Here the CDR3 DNA reads TGTGCCTGGACTCAGAGTATGGCGGGTACGCAGTATTTT.

This clone was counted ten times or more. The rearrangement uses TRBV20-1 and TRBJ2-2; D might be TRBD1 (6 bases). Trimming left V 6 bases short and J 4 bases short, with 15 bases between. Germline lookup yields CDR1 DFQATT and CDR2 SNEGSKA (reference sequence). CDR3 length: 14 amino acids. Here the CDR3 reads CSAKGRGVTGELFF. The CDR3 nucleotides read TGCAGTGCAAAGGGCAGGGGCGTCACCGGGGAGCTGTTTTTT.

This clone appeared many times. This chain joins TRBV3-1 and TRBJ1-3, with TRBD1 as a possible D gene (5 bases). Germline-derived CDR1 and CDR2 are LGHDT and YNNKEL (reference sequence). V lost 0 bases to trimming and J lost 4 bases, with 13 bases between them. This CDR3 region has 16 residues. The CDR3 loop reads CASSQDLSGGGNTIYF. The CDR3 DNA reads as TGTGCCAGCAGCCAAGATTTGAGCGGGGGGGGAAACACCATATATTTT.